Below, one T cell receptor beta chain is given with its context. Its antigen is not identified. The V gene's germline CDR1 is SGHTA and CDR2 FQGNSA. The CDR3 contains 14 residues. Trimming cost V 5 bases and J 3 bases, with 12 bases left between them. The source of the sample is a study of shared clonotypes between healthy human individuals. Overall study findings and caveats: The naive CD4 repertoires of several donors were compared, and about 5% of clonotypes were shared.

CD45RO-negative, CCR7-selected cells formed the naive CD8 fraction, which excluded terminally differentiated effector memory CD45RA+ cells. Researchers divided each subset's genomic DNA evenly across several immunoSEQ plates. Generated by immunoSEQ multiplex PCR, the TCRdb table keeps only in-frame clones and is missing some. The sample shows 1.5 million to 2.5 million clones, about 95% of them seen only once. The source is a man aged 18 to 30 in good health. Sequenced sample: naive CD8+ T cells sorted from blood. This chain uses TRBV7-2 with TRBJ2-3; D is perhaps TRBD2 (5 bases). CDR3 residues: CASSRGLGTDTQYF. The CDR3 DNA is TGTGCCAGCAGCCGGGGTTTGGGAACAGATACGCAGTATTTT.